These T cell receptor beta chains were read from a single sample in a study of CD8+CD57+ T cells in acquired aplastic anemia. From the reads, TCRdb called clonotypes with MiXCR, one entry per CDR3 protein. Of some 200,000 distinct CDR3 sequences listed, 34% are singletons. Sequencing used sorted CD4+, CD8+, or CD8+CD57+ T cells (not recorded which) from PBMCs. All receptors come from a human donor in good health, serving as a control. The CDR3 runs from the conserved cysteine through the conserved F or W. The D gene is left open where the match is weak. Not all rows give a size; the values are once, few, many and, for expanded clones, a class.

j_call,d_call,v_call,clone_size,cdr3_aa,cdr3_nt
TRBJ2-3,.,TRBV5-1,.,CASSFETFPFSDTQYF,TGCGCCAGCAGCTTCGAAACCTTCCCGTTTTCAGATACGCAGTATTTT
TRBJ1-2,TRBD1,TRBV9,.,CASSATGGTANYGYTF,TGTGCCAGCAGCGCCACAGGGGGGACAGCTAACTATGGCTACACCTTC
TRBJ2-2,.,TRBV6-1,few,CASRGQRTNTGELFF,TGTGCCAGCAGGGGCCAAAGAACGAACACCGGGGAGCTGTTTTTT
TRBJ1-5,.,TRBV28,few,CASSYGINQPQHF,TGTGCCAGCAGTTACGGGATAAATCAGCCCCAGCATTTT
TRBJ1-4,TRBD1,TRBV2,many,CASSRDSRVLNEKLFF,TGTGCCAGCAGTCGGGACAGTAGAGTCCTAAATGAAAAACTGTTTTTT
TRBJ2-1,.,TRBV7-2,many,CASSLVRPYNEQFF,TGTGCCAGCAGCTTAGTCAGGCCATACAATGAGCAGTTCTTC
TRBJ2-7,TRBD2,TRBV10-3,few,CASSYSRGGGGEQYF,TGTGCCAGCAGTTACTCGAGGGGCGGGGGAGGGGAGCAGTACTTC
TRBJ1-2,.,TRBV3-1,.,CASSQASQDGYTF,TGTGCCAGCAGCCAAGCGAGCCAGGATGGCTACACCTTC
TRBJ2-5,TRBD2,TRBV7-3,many,CASSPNPGLAGKQETQYF,TGTGCCAGCAGCCCCAACCCGGGACTAGCGGGGAAGCAAGAGACCCAGTACTTC
TRBJ1-2,.,TRBV30,.,CAWSFNYGYTF,TGTGCCTGGAGTTTTAACTATGGCTACACCTTC
TRBJ1-5,.,TRBV6-6,many,CASSYTVANQPQHF,TGTGCCAGCAGTTACACGGTAGCGAATCAGCCCCAGCATTTT
TRBJ1-2,.,TRBV10-3,many,CAISTDVRRGYTF,TGTGCCATCAGTACGGACGTCCGTCGCGGCTACACCTTC
TRBJ1-2,TRBD1,TRBV7-9,.,CASRHPGQGSF,TGTGCCAGCAGACATCCGGGACAGGGCTCCTTC
TRBJ2-6,.,TRBV19,.,CASSIDSLSGANVLTF,TGTGCCAGTAGTATAGATTCCCTCTCTGGGGCCAACGTCCTGACTTTC
TRBJ2-5,TRBD2,TRBV7-3,.,CASSQWGLAGEETQYF,TGTGCCAGCAGCCAATGGGGACTAGCGGGGGAAGAGACCCAGTACTTC
TRBJ2-3,.,TRBV25-1,.,CASSDPQIAFKYF,TGTGCCAGCAGTGATCCCCAAATAGCGTTCAAGTATTTT
TRBJ1-1,.,TRBV5-1,.,CASRLDWGNTEAFF,TGCGCCAGCAGGTTGGACTGGGGGAACACTGAAGCTTTCTTT
TRBJ2-7,.,TRBV15,.,CAPQMTDSYEQYF,TGTGCTCCCCAAATGACAGACTCCTACGAGCAGTACTTC
TRBJ2-6,TRBD1,TRBV11-1,.,CASIRSQGARGANVLTF,TGTGCCAGCATCCGTTCCCAGGGGGCGCGTGGGGCCAACGTCCTGACTTTC
TRBJ1-2,.,TRBV12-3/TRBV12-4,many,CASSSFTGLGYTF,TGTGCCAGCAGTTCCTTTACAGGGTTGGGCTACACCTTC
TRBJ2-3,.,TRBV6-5,many,CASSYSRGHTDTQYF,TGTGCCAGCAGTTACTCGCGGGGGCACACAGATACGCAGTATTTT
TRBJ1-2,.,TRBV9,.,CASSQSRDGVYGYTF,TGTGCCAGCTCACAAAGCCGGGACGGGGTTTATGGCTACACCTTC
TRBJ2-7,TRBD2,TRBV6-1,few,CASSIRGGSTNYEQYF,TGTGCCAGCAGCATCCGGGGGGGATCCACAAACTACGAGCAGTACTTC
TRBJ2-7,TRBD2,TRBV13,many,CASSPKREISYEQYF,TGTGCCAGCAGCCCCAAGCGGGAGATCTCCTACGAGCAGTACTTC
TRBJ1-2,.,TRBV20-1,many,CSATGMNYGYTF,TGCAGTGCGACCGGGATGAACTATGGCTACACCTTC
TRBJ1-6,TRBD1,TRBV10-2,few,CASSEAGQGASPLHF,TGCGCCAGCAGTGAGGCAGGACAGGGGGCATCACCCCTCCACTTT
TRBJ1-2,.,TRBV9,.,CASTYREPPPSTDYGYTF,TGTGCCAGCACCTACAGGGAGCCGCCTCCGAGCACCGACTATGGCTACACCTTC
TRBJ1-2,.,TRBV9,.,CASSPVVGASYGYTF,TGTGCCAGCAGCCCGGTCGTGGGCGCTTCCTATGGCTACACCTTC